The 26 T cell receptor beta chains listed next were all sequenced from one sample in a study of cytomegalovirus exposure and HLA in healthy donors (TCRdb year 2017). Library preparation was by the immunoSEQ multiplex PCR assay. For the multiplex PCR, a mixture combining 60 forward primers for TCR Vbeta segments and 13 reverse primers for TCR Jbeta segments was used. TCRdb's version of the immuneACCESS table is confined to in-frame rearrangements and falls short of the full clone set. An unresolved V gene accounts for under half of the shortfall where checked; the remainder is of unknown origin. The sample table records 120,000 or so clones; 10% to 13% of these occur just once. Just over 4.5% of the sample belongs to the ten largest clones. The sequenced sample was PBMCs. These receptors originate from a woman younger than 35 in good health and CMV-seropositive.

The chain carries TRBV18 and TRBJ1-6, with TRBD1 matching 8 bases. The CDR3 runs to 14 residues. V lost 3 bases to trimming and J lost 13 bases; unmatched junction nucleotides: 8. Germline assignment: CDR1 KGHSH and CDR2 LQKENI. CDR3 loop: CASSPTGELSPLHF. Here the CDR3 DNA reads TGTGCCAGCTCACCGACAGGGGAGCTTTCCCCCCTCCACTTT.

This clone turned up a few times. The chain recombines TRBV28 with TRBJ1-1; D is possibly TRBD1 (5 bases). Trimming stripped 5 bases from V and 0 bases from J, with 10 bases between. The germline V gene has CDR1 MDHEN and CDR2 SYDVKM. The CDR3 runs to 14 residues. CDR3 DNA sequence: TGTGCCAGCAGTGAGACAGTCATGAACACTGAAGCTTTCTTT. This sequence encodes CASSETVMNTEAFF.

CDR3 protein: CASNNQNAGGPTQYF. The CDR3 DNA sequence: TGTGCCAGCAATAATCAAAATGCAGGGGGGCCTACGCAGTATTTT. The genes are TRBV7-3 and TRBJ2-3; TRBD1 might be the D (7 bases). V was shortened by 7 bases and J by 8 bases, with 22 bases between the two germline ends. This CDR3 comprises 15 residues. Germline V CDR1 and CDR2: SGHTA, FQGTGA.

The CDR3 sequence: CASKGTVYGYTF. The CDR3 coding sequence is TGTGCTAGTAAAGGGACAGTGTATGGCTACACCTTC. This rearrangement joins TRBV12-5 to TRBJ1-2; 7 bases agree with TRBD1. Germline V gives CDR1 LGHNT, CDR2 FRNRAP. V dropped 8 bases and J dropped 5; count of bases not matched to a gene: 5. The CDR3 extends over 12 amino acids.

This clone was found a few times. The V and J genes are TRBV14 and TRBJ1-2; weak D call: TRBD1 (5 bases). The V end lost 0 bases, the J end lost 5 bases, and 13 bases lay between the germline ends. Germline CDR1 SGHDN, CDR2 FVKESK. This CDR3 has 15 residues. CDR3: CASSQDHAGRYGYTF. The CDR3 DNA sequence: TGTGCCAGCAGCCAAGATCATGCGGGGCGATATGGCTACACCTTC.

This clone was seen more than once but under ten times. The chain uses TRBV2 and TRBJ2-1, with D maybe TRBD1 (6 bases). This CDR3 region has 15 residues. From germline, CDR1 is SNHLY and CDR2 FYNNEI. The ends were cut back, 5 bases at V and 1 base at J, with 12 bases in the middle. The CDR3 protein is CASSYRAPSYNEQFF. CDR3 nucleotides: TGTGCCAGCAGTTACAGGGCCCCGTCCTACAATGAGCAGTTCTTC.

This clone was seen a handful of times. This chain links TRBV28 with TRBJ2-7, with D perhaps matching TRBD1 (6 bases). Germline CDR1 MDHEN, CDR2 SYDVKM. The CDR3 sequence is 14 residues long. V was cut by 7 bases and J by 4 bases, with 17 bases left in between. The DNA for the CDR3 is TGTGCCAGCAAAGGCGGTGGGGGCTTTTACGAGCAGTACTTC. It translates to CASKGGGGFYEQYF.

A few counts support this clone. The V gene is TRBV30, the J gene TRBJ2-3; 8 bases fit TRBD2. The length of the CDR3 is 15 residues. CDR1 and CDR2 (germline): GTSNPN, SVGIG (reference sequence). V shed 4 bases and J 0 bases; nucleotides not matched to a gene: 6. CDR3 amino acids: CAWTGLGVSTDTQYF. As DNA, the CDR3 is TGTGCCTGGACGGGACTAGGGGTGAGCACAGATACGCAGTATTTT.

This clone was seen a handful of times. J is TRBJ2-5 and V is TRBV4-1, with 10 bases that match TRBD2. The CDR3 spans 14 residues. Unmatched junction bases numbered 4, after V lost 5 bases and J lost 4 bases. Per the germline V gene, CDR1 is MGHRA and CDR2 is YSYEKL. CDR3 sequence: CASSFLAGVETQYF. CDR3 DNA sequence: TGCGCCAGCAGCTTTCTAGCGGGAGTAGAGACCCAGTACTTC.

The J gene is TRBJ2-7, the V gene TRBV4-1, with 9 bases identical to TRBD1. Germline assignment: CDR1 MGHRA and CDR2 YSYEKL. The J segment lost 3 bases and the V segment lost 2 bases, leaving 5 bases of the junction unmatched. This CDR3 comprises 15 residues. The CDR3 DNA follows: TGCGCCAGCAGCCAATCTGGGACAGGGAGCTACGAGCAGTACTTC. Amino acid sequence: CASSQSGTGSYEQYF.

This clone was counted only a few times. The chain couples TRBV29-1 to TRBJ1-1; D gene ambiguous. Germline assignment: CDR1 SQVTM and CDR2 ANQGSEA. The CDR3 contains 13 residues. V shed 3 bases and J shed 11 bases, with 19 bases lying between them. The CDR3 coding sequence is TGCAGCGTTGATCACGGTTTAGGAGAGCCGGCTTTCTTT. It codes for CSVDHGLGEPAFF.

This clone has a single count. The J gene is TRBJ2-1, the V gene TRBV7-9, with D hard to call. Trimming stripped 5 bases from V and 4 bases from J, with 6 bases between. There are 12 residues in the CDR3. From germline, CDR1 is SEHNR and CDR2 FQNEAQ (reference sequence). Here the CDR3 reads CASSPNYNEQFF. CDR3 bases: TGTGCCAGCAGCCCCAATTACAATGAGCAGTTCTTC. The full variable domain, in which reference TRBV7-9 and TRBJ2-1 provide the parts outside the CDR3, is DTGVSQNPRHKITKRGQNVTFRCDPISEHNRLYWYRQTLGQGPEFLTYFQNEAQLEKSRLLSDRFSAERPKGSFSTLEIQRTEQGDSAMYLCASSPNYNEQFFGPGTRLTVL.

This clone came up a few times. This chain uses TRBV11-2 with TRBJ1-2; D might be TRBD1 (6 bases). CDR1 SGHAT and CDR2 FQNNGV come from the germline V gene. The CDR3 loop spans 15 amino acids. V shed 6 bases and J shed 0 bases, with 14 bases lying between them. The CDR3 loop is CASRAYTGTNYGYTF. The CDR3 DNA reads TGTGCCAGCAGGGCTTACACAGGGACTAACTATGGCTACACCTTC.

This clone was found a few times. V gene TRBV2 combines with J gene TRBJ2-7; 8 bases fit TRBD1. The CDR3 length is 17 residues. V lost 7 bases and J lost 0; bases outside the gene matches: 14. The V gene's germline CDR1 is SNHLY and CDR2 FYNNEI. The CDR3 coding sequence is TGTGCCAGCACGTCAAGGGACAGGCTGACGAGCTCCTACGAGCAGTACTTC. Its translation is CASTSRDRLTSSYEQYF.

The V gene is TRBV5-1, the J gene TRBJ2-5, with 9 bases matching TRBD2. V lost 4 bases and J lost 4; bases outside the gene matches: 8. The CDR3 has 15 residues. Germline values: CDR1 SGHRS, CDR2 YFSETQ. The CDR3 nucleotides read TGCGCCAGCAGCCCGCAGGGAGCGGGAGGAGAGACCCAGTACTTC. Protein: CASSPQGAGGETQYF.

As DNA, the CDR3 is TGTGCCTGGAGTGCCTCGGGTGGGACTGAAGCTTTCTTT. Amino acids: CAWSASGGTEAFF. The chain employs TRBV30 and TRBJ1-1; D remains unclear. Trimming removed 1 base at V and 5 bases at J, with 11 bases between. This CDR3 spans 13 amino acids. Germline CDR1 reads GTSNPN; CDR2 reads SVGIG (reference sequence). Full variable domain (remainder filled in from reference TRBV30 and TRBJ1-1): SQTIHQWPATLVQPVGSPLSLECTVEGTSNPNLYWYRQAAGRGLQLLFYSVGIGQISSEVPQNLSASRPQDRQFILSSKKLLLSDSGFYLCAWSASGGTEAFFGQGTRLTVV.

The V and J genes are TRBV7-2 and TRBJ2-1, with a weak D call TRBD2 (6 bases). The CDR3 length is 13 residues. Germline CDR1 is SGHTA and CDR2 is FQGNSA. V lost 5 bases and J 10 bases, leaving 15 bases between the germline ends. CDR3: CASSPLWAGEQFF. DNA of the CDR3: TGTGCCAGCAGCCCCCTCTGGGCGGGAGAGCAGTTCTTC.

The V and J genes are TRBV7-8 and TRBJ2-1; 9 nucleotides align to TRBD1. The CDR3 consists of 15 residues. From germline, CDR1 is SGHVS and CDR2 FQNEAQ. Losses at the gene ends were 4 bases for V and 8 bases for J; bases not matched to a gene: 9. The CDR3 region has the DNA TGTGCCAGCAGCTCCGGGACAGGGAATTCCGATGAGCAGTTCTTC. It specifies CASSSGTGNSDEQFF.

This clone was picked up a small number of times. The rearrangement links TRBV28 to TRBJ2-7; D is possibly TRBD1 (5 bases). The CDR3 consists of 13 residues. Germline lookup yields CDR1 MDHEN and CDR2 SYDVKM. V lost 2 bases to trimming and J lost 2 bases, with 7 bases between them. This CDR3 reads CASSLAGTYEQYF. The CDR3, as DNA: TGTGCCAGCAGTTTAGCAGGGACCTACGAGCAGTACTTC.

The J gene is TRBJ2-1, the V gene TRBV29-1; 11 bases fit TRBD2. Germline V CDR1 and CDR2: SQVTM, ANQGSEA. V lost 1 base to trimming and J lost 5 bases; unmatched junction nucleotides: 7. The CDR3 extends over 16 amino acids. This CDR3 reads CSVEATLAGGDNEQFF. DNA for the CDR3: TGCAGCGTTGAAGCTACGTTAGCGGGAGGGGACAATGAGCAGTTCTTC.

The chain employs TRBV28 and TRBJ2-1; 9 nucleotides match TRBD2. Germline CDR1 reads MDHEN; CDR2 reads SYDVKM. This CDR3 spans 14 amino acids. V lost 10 bases, J lost 7 bases, and 11 bases stayed unmatched. The CDR3 region has the DNA TGTGCCACCTGCCCTAGCGGGACATTTAATGAGCAGTTCTTC. As protein: CATCPSGTFNEQFF.

Only a few counts were recorded for this clone. CDR3 protein: CASSLVLVGQFF. Written as DNA, the CDR3 is TGTGCCAGCAGCTTGGTTCTAGTGGGGCAGTTCTTC. The chain recombines TRBV5-6 with TRBJ2-1; D uncertain. The CDR3 has 12 residues. The V and J ends lost 0 bases and 12 bases respectively, with 10 bases between them. Germline values: CDR1 SGHDT, CDR2 YYEEEE.

This clone has just a few counts. The CDR3 sequence is CASIEGASYDEQFF. Here the CDR3 DNA reads TGTGCCAGCATTGAGGGGGCCTCGTATGATGAGCAGTTCTTC. The V gene is TRBV28, the J gene TRBJ2-1; TRBD1 aligns across 7 bases. The CDR3 is 14 residues long. The J segment lost 8 bases and the V segment lost 7 bases, leaving 11 bases of the junction unmatched. Germline V gene data show CDR1 as MDHEN and CDR2 as SYDVKM.

The gene calls are TRBV10-2 and TRBJ2-7; no reliable D call. V was trimmed by 6 bases and J by 3 bases, leaving 12 bases between them. CDR1 is WSHSY and CDR2 is SAAADI in the germline V gene. The CDR3 totals 13 residues. CDR3 loop: CASSQTGDYEQYF. CDR3 sequence (DNA): TGCGCCAGCAGCCAGACTGGAGACTACGAGCAGTACTTC.

In its sample, this clone was seen a few times. V and J are TRBV19 and TRBJ2-5, with D possibly matching TRBD2 (5 bases). Germline V gives CDR1 LNHDA, CDR2 SQIVND (reference sequence). V lost 4 bases and J lost 4, with 10 bases in between. This CDR3 has 13 residues. CDR3 sequence: CASSSTSAETQYF. The CDR3 DNA reads TGTGCCAGTAGTAGTACTAGTGCAGAGACCCAGTACTTC.

This clone was seen a handful of times. This likely comes from a read error, as the CDR3 has no conserved phenylalanine or tryptophan at its end. The gene calls are TRBV30 and TRBJ1-5; 7 bases fit TRBD1. Germline V CDR1 and CDR2: GTSNPN, SVGIG (reference sequence). The CDR3 is 13 residues long. The trim removed 2 bases at V and 11 bases at J, leaving 9 bases unmatched. The CDR3 nucleotides read TGTGCCTGGAGTAAAGGAACAGGACAGGCCCAGCATGTT. Translated, it gives CAWSKGTGQAQHV.